This T cell receptor (beta chain) derives from a study of patients and donors after allogeneic stem cell transplantation. The germline V and J ends were trimmed by 2 bases and 3 bases, with 9 bases remaining between them. CDR1 and CDR2 from the germline V gene are SGHDT and YYEEEE. This CDR3 spans 14 amino acids. TCRdb re-called the RT-PCR reads with MiXCR, one entry per CDR3 protein. The sample has some 960,000 distinct CDR3 sequences; 18% are singletons. This receptor was obtained from a human donor who was either an allogeneic HSCT recipient or a stem cell or donor lymphocyte infusion donor (not recorded which). It is not recorded whose cells these are; they may come from a transplant donor. The rearrangement joins TRBV5-6 to TRBJ1-3, with D maybe TRBD1 (5 bases). Sequenced input: blood, either unsorted or a sorted T cell fraction (not recorded which). The CDR3 protein is CASSFQGYGNTIYF. In DNA form, the CDR3 reads TGTGCCAGCAGCTTCCAGGGATATGGAAACACCATATATTTT.